These T cell receptor beta chains were read from a single sample in a study of blood T cell repertoires in COVID-19. The repertoire was sequenced with immunoSEQ multiplex PCR; TCRdb's copy has only in-frame clones and lacks some. The table records around 360,000 clones, roughly 87% of them present only once. The sequencing input was PBMCs or T cells enriched from blood (not recorded which). The receptor set was obtained from a woman between 25 and 40 years old who had recovered from COVID-19. Each CDR3 is given with its conserved first and last residue. Fields, in order: J gene, D gene, clone size, V gene, CDR3 protein, CDR3 DNA. A D gene is named only where the DNA matches it firmly. The size of a clone is reported for some rows only, either as once, few or many, or as a class for expanded clones.

J: TRBJ1-2
D: -
size: -
V: TRBV29-1
CDR3: CSVYGTQDGYTF
DNA: TGCAGCGTTTACGGGACTCAGGATGGCTACACCTTC

J: TRBJ2-5
D: -
size: once
V: TRBV19
CDR3: CASSAFGPGETQYF
DNA: TGTGCCAGTAGTGCCTTCGGACCAGGGGAGACCCAGTACTTC

J: TRBJ2-1
D: -
size: -
V: TRBV2
CDR3: CASSGHTRVSSYNEQFF
DNA: TGTGCCAGCAGTGGTCATACGAGGGTTTCTTCCTACAATGAGCAGTTCTTC

J: TRBJ2-5
D: TRBD2
size: -
V: TRBV18
CDR3: CASSPPTGGRETQYF
DNA: TGTGCCAGCTCACCACCTACGGGAGGAAGAGAGACCCAGTACTTC

J: TRBJ1-1
D: -
size: few
V: TRBV11-2
CDR3: CASSFGEGTEAFF
DNA: TGTGCCAGCAGCTTTGGGGAGGGCACTGAAGCTTTCTTT

J: TRBJ1-5
D: -
size: -
V: TRBV9
CDR3: CASSVGQHSNQPQHF
DNA: TGTGCCAGCAGCGTGGGACAACATAGCAATCAGCCCCAGCATTTT

J: TRBJ1-1
D: -
size: -
V: TRBV6-4
CDR3: CASSDSGGTEAFF
DNA: TGTGCCAGCAGTGACTCAGGCGGCACTGAAGCTTTCTTT

J: TRBJ2-7
D: -
size: -
V: TRBV5-5
CDR3: CASSLGRGPGSRQYF
DNA: TGTGCCAGCAGCTTGGGGCGGGGGCCGGGTAGTAGGCAGTACTTC

J: TRBJ2-1
D: TRBD2
size: -
V: TRBV9
CDR3: CASSPRGVAGGRNEQFF
DNA: TGTGCCAGCAGCCCCCGGGGGGTAGCGGGGGGTCGGAATGAGCAGTTCTTC

J: TRBJ2-1
D: -
size: -
V: TRBV7-6
CDR3: CASSLQGTNSYNEQFF
DNA: TGTGCCAGCAGCTTACAGGGTACTAACTCCTACAATGAGCAGTTCTTC

J: TRBJ1-3
D: -
size: -
V: TRBV9
CDR3: CASSLSTDSGNTIYF
DNA: TGTGCCAGCAGCCTTTCGACAGACTCTGGAAACACCATATATTTT

J: TRBJ2-3
D: -
size: -
V: TRBV28
CDR3: CASSLGGSTDTQYF
DNA: TGTGCCAGCAGTTTAGGAGGATCGACAGATACGCAGTATTTT

J: TRBJ2-7
D: TRBD2
size: -
V: TRBV28
CDR3: CASSLAGEGYEQYF
DNA: TGTGCCAGCAGTTTAGCGGGAGAGGGGTACGAGCAGTACTTC

J: TRBJ1-2
D: TRBD1
size: -
V: TRBV7-2
CDR3: CASSPKDRVYGYTF
DNA: TGTGCCAGCAGCCCAAAGGACAGGGTCTATGGCTACACCTTC

J: TRBJ2-2
D: TRBD2
size: -
V: TRBV28
CDR3: CASSPGLAGGRTGELFF
DNA: TGTGCCAGCAGCCCGGGACTAGCGGGAGGGAGAACCGGGGAGCTGTTTTTT

J: TRBJ2-7
D: -
size: -
V: TRBV30
CDR3: CAWSPGQLYEQYF
DNA: TGTGCCTGGAGCCCCGGACAGCTCTACGAGCAGTACTTC

J: TRBJ2-7
D: -
size: once
V: TRBV28
CDR3: CASSLTASSYEQYF
DNA: TGTGCCAGCAGTTTGACGGCTAGCTCCTACGAGCAGTACTTC

J: TRBJ2-5
D: -
size: -
V: TRBV7-2
CDR3: CASSALRRETQYF
DNA: TGTGCCAGCAGCGCCCTTAGGCGGGAGACCCAGTACTTC

J: TRBJ2-7
D: -
size: -
V: TRBV5-6
CDR3: CASSLGTGYYEQYF
DNA: TGTGCCAGCAGTCTCGGTACGGGATACTACGAGCAGTACTTC

J: TRBJ1-3
D: -
size: -
V: TRBV5-8
CDR3: CASSLGPSSGNTIYF
DNA: TGTGCCAGCAGCTTGGGTCCCAGCTCTGGAAACACCATATATTTT

J: TRBJ1-5
D: -
size: -
V: TRBV6-5
CDR3: CASQTADYSNQPQHF
DNA: TGTGCCAGCCAGACGGCGGATTATAGCAATCAGCCCCAGCATTTT

J: TRBJ2-5
D: -
size: -
V: TRBV7-7
CDR3: CASSLTAGVETQYF
DNA: TGTGCTAGCAGCCTCACTGCAGGGGTGGAGACCCAGTACTTC

J: TRBJ2-2
D: TRBD1
size: -
V: TRBV13
CDR3: CASSYRDRNTGELFF
DNA: TGTGCCAGCAGCTACCGGGACAGAAACACCGGGGAGCTGTTTTTT

J: TRBJ1-2
D: -
size: once
V: TRBV27
CDR3: CASSLAILAGNGYTF
DNA: TGTGCCAGCAGCCTGGCAATCTTGGCAGGGAATGGCTACACCTTC

J: TRBJ2-1
D: TRBD2
size: -
V: TRBV19
CDR3: CASSLTSGSSYNEQFF
DNA: TGTGCCAGTAGCCTGACTAGCGGGAGTTCCTACAATGAGCAGTTCTTC

J: TRBJ2-1
D: TRBD1
size: -
V: TRBV5-6
CDR3: CASRGQTGTNNEQFF
DNA: TGTGCCAGCAGGGGGCAGACAGGGACGAACAATGAGCAGTTCTTC

J: TRBJ1-3
D: -
size: few
V: TRBV21-1
CDR3: CASSKGSLGGSGNTIYF
DNA: TGTGCCAGCAGCAAGGGGTCTTTGGGGGGCTCTGGAAACACCATATATTTT

J: TRBJ2-5
D: TRBD2
size: -
V: TRBV3-1/TRBV3-2
CDR3: CASSLGGTPETQYF
DNA: TGTGCCAGCAGCTTGGGAGGGACCCCAGAGACCCAGTACTTC

J: TRBJ1-2
D: -
size: -
V: TRBV6-5
CDR3: CASSKNTGFSYGYTF
DNA: TGTGCCAGCAGTAAAAACACAGGGTTTTCCTATGGCTACACCTTC

J: TRBJ2-2
D: TRBD2
size: -
V: TRBV7-6
CDR3: CASSPAPLLAGGRNTGELFF
DNA: TGTGCCAGCAGCCCCGCGCCACTACTAGCGGGAGGGCGAAACACCGGGGAGCTGTTTTTT

J: TRBJ2-1
D: -
size: -
V: TRBV20-1
CDR3: CSASAEGLSYNEQFF
DNA: TGCAGTGCTAGTGCGGAGGGCCTGTCCTACAATGAGCAGTTCTTC

J: TRBJ2-7
D: -
size: -
V: TRBV19
CDR3: CASSIGTSSEQYF
DNA: TGTGCCAGTAGTATAGGCACTAGCTCCGAGCAGTACTTC

J: TRBJ1-5
D: -
size: once
V: TRBV2
CDR3: CASSIERGNQPQHF
DNA: TGTGCCAGCAGTATAGAACGGGGGAATCAGCCCCAGCATTTT

J: TRBJ2-1
D: -
size: few
V: TRBV2
CDR3: CASSRESSSYNEQFF
DNA: TGTGCCAGTAGTAGGGAGTCCAGCTCCTACAATGAGCAGTTCTTC

J: TRBJ1-3
D: TRBD1
size: -
V: TRBV18
CDR3: CASSPPGTGGGNTIYF
DNA: TGTGCCAGCTCACCACCCGGGACAGGGGGCGGAAACACCATATATTTT

J: TRBJ1-2
D: -
size: -
V: TRBV6-1
CDR3: CASSEGLGYFDGYTF
DNA: TGTGCCAGCAGTGAGGGACTGGGCTATTTCGATGGCTACACCTTC

J: TRBJ2-7
D: -
size: once
V: TRBV9
CDR3: CASSVGPLAIYEQYF
DNA: TGTGCCAGCAGCGTAGGCCCTCTAGCCATATACGAGCAGTACTTC

J: TRBJ1-1
D: -
size: once
V: TRBV6-5
CDR3: CASRANTEAFF
DNA: TGTGCCAGCAGGGCGAACACTGAAGCTTTCTTT

J: TRBJ1-2
D: -
size: once
V: TRBV10-3
CDR3: CAISEADLYGYTF
DNA: TGTGCCATCAGTGAGGCGGATCTCTATGGCTACACCTTC

J: TRBJ2-2
D: TRBD1
size: -
V: TRBV9
CDR3: CASSVRDTGVAGELFF
DNA: TGTGCCAGCAGCGTACGGGACACAGGGGTGGCCGGGGAGCTGTTTTTT

J: TRBJ2-5
D: -
size: -
V: TRBV5-1
CDR3: CASGRAGTFQETQYF
DNA: TGCGCCAGCGGAAGAGCAGGGACTTTCCAAGAGACCCAGTACTTC

J: TRBJ1-3
D: -
size: -
V: TRBV2
CDR3: CASSEASSSGNTIYF
DNA: TGTGCCAGCAGTGAAGCGTCCTCCTCTGGAAACACCATATATTTT

J: TRBJ2-1
D: TRBD2
size: -
V: TRBV9
CDR3: CASSVSTSPSSYNEQFF
DNA: TGTGCCAGCAGCGTATCGACTAGCCCGAGCTCCTACAATGAGCAGTTCTTC